This TCR beta chain was identified during a study of OX40 agonist ivuxolimab in advanced cancers. On the study more broadly: At 75% to 90% male, the cohort had a mean age of 60 years, ranging from roughly 23 to 80.

Here immunoSEQ multiplex PCR was the method, and the copy in TCRdb shows in-frame clones only, minus some. The repertoire holds 80,000 or so clones, 85% seen once, with around 2.4% in the top ten. With autoimmune disease history or systemic immunosuppression, patients were excluded. With respect to this clone: Its antigen is unknown.

The CDR3 loop spans 16 amino acids. V was clipped by 3 bases and J by 0 bases, with 12 bases between them. Germline assignment: CDR1 LNHDA and CDR2 SQIVND (reference sequence). Study results and caveats: Which antigen the expanded peripheral T cells recognized is unknown. Within 6 weeks, CD4+ and CD8+ blood T cells expanded clonally at 0.1 to 3.0 mg/kg.

The chain uses TRBV19 and TRBJ2-1; no clear D. The specimen was CD4+ or CD8+ T cells sorted from blood, collected in a trial of the OX40 agonist ivuxolimab. The sequence was obtained from an adult with an advanced solid tumor such as melanoma, head and neck, liver or kidney cancer. The CDR3 loop is CASSIGPTSSYNEQFF. CDR3 sequence (DNA): TGTGCCAGTAGTATCGGGCCTACCAGCTCCTACAATGAGCAGTTCTTC.